The clone carrying this T cell receptor beta chain came up a few times. Its antigen is still unknown. The CDR3 is made up of 16 amino acids. CDR1 is SGHRS, CDR2 YFSETQ, per germline. V was clipped by 0 bases and J by 6 bases; unmatched bases: 6. The sample is drawn from a study of T-cell reconstitution after alpha-beta-depleted transplantation in children. Unique molecular identifiers were incorporated when the TCRbeta library was constructed. MiXCR was run by TCRdb on the PCR reads, yielding one entry per CDR3 protein. This sample has 450,000 to 550,000 distinct CDR3 sequences, with 11% found just once. Overall study results and limits: Elevated TCRbeta diversity at day 60 was traced, in some patients, to surviving recipient T cells and thymic progenitors. At around two months after transplant, the alpha-beta T cells were reportedly derived from several hundred expanded clones that came from non-depleted graft cells. T cells produced anew were the main source of T-cell counts and diversity one year after transplant.

The receptor comes from a female patient aged 2 to 10 who had a stem cell transplant for aplastic anemia, so the T cells may come from the graft donor. The sequencing used PBMCs, mostly from graft donor cells, collected 180 days after TCRalphabeta/CD19-depleted stem cell transplant. This chain uses TRBV5-1 with TRBJ2-1; 10 bases fit TRBD1. The CDR3 nucleotides are TGCGCCAGCAGCTTGGCCGAGGACAGGGGGGCCAATGAGCAGTTCTTC. It yields the protein CASSLAEDRGANEQFF.